This TCR beta chain was sequenced in a study of cytomegalovirus exposure and HLA in healthy donors. Study-wide results and limits: TCR beta chains numbering some 160 were designated cytomegalovirus-associated.

Points on this clone: Its antigen remains unknown.

The method was immunoSEQ multiplex PCR; TCRdb's version includes in-frame clones alone and lacks a portion of them. The sample carries roughly 260,000 clones, around 90% recorded once. From the 120-subject validation cohort, which was separate from the roughly 710-subject first cohort, the donors were drawn. Material for sequencing was PBMCs. The TCR comes from a woman between 18 and 29 years old in good health and CMV-seronegative.

The CDR3 loop is CASSRLQYSGANVLTF. In nucleotides, the CDR3 is TGTGCCAGCAGTCGTCTTCAGTACTCTGGGGCCAACGTCCTGACTTTC. The J gene is TRBJ2-6, the V gene TRBV28; D call uncertain. CDR3 length equals 16 residues. The ends were cut back, 5 bases at V and 0 bases at J, with 11 bases in the middle. Germline V lookup: CDR1 MDHEN, CDR2 SYDVKM.